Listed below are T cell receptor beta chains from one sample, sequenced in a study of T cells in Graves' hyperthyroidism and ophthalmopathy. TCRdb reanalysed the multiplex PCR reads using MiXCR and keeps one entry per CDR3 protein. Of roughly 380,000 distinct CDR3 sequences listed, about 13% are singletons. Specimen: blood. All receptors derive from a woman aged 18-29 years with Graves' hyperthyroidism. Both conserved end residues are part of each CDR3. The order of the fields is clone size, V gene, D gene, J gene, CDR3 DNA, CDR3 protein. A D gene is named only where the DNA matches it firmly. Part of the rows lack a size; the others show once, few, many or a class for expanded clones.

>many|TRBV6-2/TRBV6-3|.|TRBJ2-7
TGTGCCAGCAGCCCTCCCTTTACCTACGAGCAGTACTTC
CASSPPFTYEQYF
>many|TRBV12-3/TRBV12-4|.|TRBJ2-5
TGTGCCAGCAGTCCCGGGGGTTTCCAAGAGACCCAGTACTTC
CASSPGGFQETQYF
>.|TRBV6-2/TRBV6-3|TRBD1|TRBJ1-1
TGTGCCAGCAGTTCGCAGGGGGCTATGGCTTTCTTT
CASSSQGAMAFF
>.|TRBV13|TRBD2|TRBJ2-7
TGTGCCAGCAGCGATACTAGGACTAGCGGTCCCTACGAGCAGTACTTC
CASSDTRTSGPYEQYF
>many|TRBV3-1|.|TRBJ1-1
TGTGCCAGCAGCCAAGTCTCGGATAACACTGAAGCTTTCTTT
CASSQVSDNTEAFF
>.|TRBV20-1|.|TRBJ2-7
TGCAGTGCCAAAACTGGGGGACACCGAGAAGAGCAGTACTTC
CSAKTGGHREEQYF
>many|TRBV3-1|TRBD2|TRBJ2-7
TGTGCCAGCAGCCAAGATCCCGGGACTATGTCCTACGAGCAGTACTTC
CASSQDPGTMSYEQYF
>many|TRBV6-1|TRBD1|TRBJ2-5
TGTGCCAGCAAAAGGACAGGGGGGCAAGAGACCCAGTACTTC
CASKRTGGQETQYF
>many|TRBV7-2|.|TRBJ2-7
TGTGCCAGCAGCTTAATGGGTCGCAACGAGCAGTACTTC
CASSLMGRNEQYF
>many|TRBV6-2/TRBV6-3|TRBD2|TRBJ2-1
TGTGCCAGCAGTTACTCTCTAGCGGGAGGGAGCTCCTACAATGAGCAGTTCTTC
CASSYSLAGGSSYNEQFF
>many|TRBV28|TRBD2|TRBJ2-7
TGTGCCAGCAGTGTATCAGCGGGAGAGCTGGGCGAGCAGTACTTC
CASSVSAGELGEQYF
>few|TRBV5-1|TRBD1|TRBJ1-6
TGCGCCAGCAGCTCAGGGACAGGGGATGGTTCACCCCTCCACTTT
CASSSGTGDGSPLHF
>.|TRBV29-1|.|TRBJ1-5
TGCAGCGTTGAAGAATCCCCCGAGTGGGGAGCCAATCAGCCCCAGCATTTT
CSVEESPEWGANQPQHF
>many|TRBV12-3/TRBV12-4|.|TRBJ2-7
TGTGCCAGCAGTTTGAACAGGTTCTACGAGCAGTACTTC
CASSLNRFYEQYF
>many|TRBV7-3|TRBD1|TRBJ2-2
TGTGCCAGCAGACAGGGGATCACCGGGGAGCTGTTTTTT
CASRQGITGELFF
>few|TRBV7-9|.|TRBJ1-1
TGTGCCAGCAGCTCCCACCGAATGGGACACCACATGAACACTGAAGCTTTCTTT
CASSSHRMGHHMNTEAFF
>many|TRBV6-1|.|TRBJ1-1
TGTGCCAGCAGGAAGGGAAACACTGAAGCTTTCTTT
CASRKGNTEAFF
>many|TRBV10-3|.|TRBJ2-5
TGTGCCACCAGTGGCACCCAAGAGACCCAGTACTTC
CATSGTQETQYF
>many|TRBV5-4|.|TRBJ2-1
TGTGCCAGCAGCGGGGGGACCGTGAGCAATGAGCAGTTCTTC
CASSGGTVSNEQFF
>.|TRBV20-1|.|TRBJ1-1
TGCAGTGCTAAAAGGTCAGATTTTGACATGAACACTGAAGCTTTCTTT
CSAKRSDFDMNTEAFF
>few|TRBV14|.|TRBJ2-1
TGTGCCAGCAGCCAAGAGCGGGGCCTTTATTACAATGAGCAGTTCTTC
CASSQERGLYYNEQFF
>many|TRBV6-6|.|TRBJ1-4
TGTGCCAGCAGTTACTCAGGCGGTGACGAAAAACTGTTTTTT
CASSYSGGDEKLFF
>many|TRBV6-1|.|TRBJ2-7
TGTGCCAGCAGTCAAGGACGCCCGGCCTACGAGCAGTACTTC
CASSQGRPAYEQYF
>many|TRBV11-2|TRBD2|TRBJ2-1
TGTGCCAGCAGCTTAGGCCTAGCGGGAGTCGAGCAGTTCTTC
CASSLGLAGVEQFF
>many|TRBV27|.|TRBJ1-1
TGTGCCAGCAGTCCTCGGGGGGCGGGCACTGAAGCTTTCTTT
CASSPRGAGTEAFF
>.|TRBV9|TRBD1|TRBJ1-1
TGTGCCAGCAGCGCCACCGGGACAGGAACATACACTGAAGCTTTCTTT
CASSATGTGTYTEAFF
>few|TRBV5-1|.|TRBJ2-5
TGCGCCAGCAGCTCGCAGAGAGAGACCCAGTACTTC
CASSSQRETQYF
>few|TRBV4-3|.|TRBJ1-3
TGCGCCAGCAGCCCTCGTTTAGGGGGAAACACCATATATTTT
CASSPRLGGNTIYF
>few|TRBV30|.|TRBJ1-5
TGTGCCTGGCATAAGACAGGTAGCAATCAGCCCCAGCATTTT
CAWHKTGSNQPQHF
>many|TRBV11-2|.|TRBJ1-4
TGTGCCAGCAGCTTAACAGGGAGTTCGTTCGGAAAACTGTTTTTT
CASSLTGSSFGKLFF
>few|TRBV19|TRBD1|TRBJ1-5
TGTGCCAGTAAATTAACAGGGGTTAGCAATCAGCCCCAGCATTTT
CASKLTGVSNQPQHF
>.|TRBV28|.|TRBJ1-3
TGTGCCAGCAGTTCACCACAGGGAACTGGAAACACCATATATTTT
CASSSPQGTGNTIYF
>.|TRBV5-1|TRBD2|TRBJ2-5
TGCGCCAGCAGCTTGGTGGCGGGAGGGCCCCGCGAGACCCAGTACTTC
CASSLVAGGPRETQYF
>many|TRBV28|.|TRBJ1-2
TGTGCCAGCAGTTTGGGTGTTATAGGGACCCCCACTAACTATGGCTACACCTTC
CASSLGVIGTPTNYGYTF
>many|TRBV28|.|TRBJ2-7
TGTGCCAGCAGTGGGGGGCTGGTGTACGAGCAGTACTTC
CASSGGLVYEQYF
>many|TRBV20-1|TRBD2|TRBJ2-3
TGCAGTGCTCAAAGAGCGGGAGGGGCAGATACGCAGTATTTT
CSAQRAGGADTQYF
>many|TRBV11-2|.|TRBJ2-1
TGTGCCAGCAGCTTTCGGTATGAGCAGTTCTTC
CASSFRYEQFF
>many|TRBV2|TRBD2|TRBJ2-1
TGTGCCAGCAGGGAAAGCCGAGGACTAGCGGGAGGGACATACAATGAGCAGTTCTTC
CASRESRGLAGGTYNEQFF
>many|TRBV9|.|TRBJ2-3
TGTGCCAGCAGCGCGACCCTTACTTACGATACGCAGTATTTT
CASSATLTYDTQYF
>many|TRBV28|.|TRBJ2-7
TGTGCCAGCAGTTTGGATACGAGCAGTTGGTTC
CASSLDTSSWF
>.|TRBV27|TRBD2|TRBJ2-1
TGTGCCAGCAGTTTTGGACTAGCGATCTACAATGAGCAGTTCTTC
CASSFGLAIYNEQFF
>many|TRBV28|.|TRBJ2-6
TGTGCCAGCAGTGATCCTTTGAGCTCTGGGGCCAACGTCCTGACTTTC
CASSDPLSSGANVLTF
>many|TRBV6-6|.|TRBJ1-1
TGTGCCAGCAGTTACTCGACGGGGAGCACTGAAGCTTTCTTT
CASSYSTGSTEAFF
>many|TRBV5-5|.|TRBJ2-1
TGTGCCAGCAGCTTGAGATGGGGGCCCGGTGAGCAGTTCTTC
CASSLRWGPGEQFF
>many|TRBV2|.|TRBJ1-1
TGTGCCAGCATAGAGGAGGACACTGAAGCTTTCTTT
CASIEEDTEAFF